One sample yielded the 2 T cell receptor beta chains listed below, sequenced in a study of T cells in Graves' hyperthyroidism and ophthalmopathy. Regions amplified from RNA transcripts were the TCR beta CDR3 regions. HTBI primers were employed in a first-round RT-PCR of the TCR CDR3. TCRdb called the multiplex PCR reads again in MiXCR, with one record for every CDR3 protein. This table has approximately 690,000 distinct CDR3 sequences, about a fifth appearing once. The sample was blood. Receptors originate from a young man with Graves' ophthalmopathy.

This clonotype was seen ten or more times. The chain employs TRBV7-9 and TRBJ1-1; D is uncertain. The CDR3 runs to 16 residues. The ends were cut back, 6 bases at V and 5 bases at J, with 22 bases in the middle. CDR1 and CDR2 from the germline V gene are SEHNR and FQNEAQ (reference sequence). CDR3 loop: CASRPNSGHEYTEAFF. The CDR3 region has the DNA TGTGCCAGCAGACCGAATTCGGGTCACGAATATACTGAAGCTTTCTTT.

This clonotype came up many times. The gene calls are TRBV20-1 and TRBJ2-7, with D tentatively TRBD1 (6 bases). CDR3 length: 15 residues. Trimming cost V 0 bases and J 0 bases, with 12 bases left between them. Germline CDR1 DFQATT, CDR2 SNEGSKA (reference sequence). DNA of the CDR3: TGCAGTGCTAGAGATCTGACAGGTGTCTCCTACGAGCAGTACTTC. As protein: CSARDLTGVSYEQYF.